The present T cell receptor (beta chain) was sequenced within a study of early T cells in non-severe SARS-CoV-2 infection. Looking at the study overall: Sequenced material consisted of bulk RNA (from unsorted whole blood), and chains were unpaired.

This clonotype was counted at least ten times. As yet, its antigen is unknown. Unique molecular identifier tags were affixed to discrete cDNA molecules. TCRdb re-called the 5' RACE reads with MiXCR, one entry per CDR3 protein. The sample lists about 28,000 distinct CDR3 sequences; approximately 6% were seen once. Study-wide results and limits: VDJdb matching skewed toward anti-spike CD8 responses, missing private and CD4 specificities.

Sequenced material: whole blood. This TCR was sampled from an adult who was a healthcare worker with PCR-confirmed SARS-CoV-2 infection or an uninfected control (not recorded which).

CDR3: CASSQGRTGLYNEQFF. The DNA for the CDR3 is TGTGCCAGCAGTCAGGGGCGAACAGGGCTTTACAATGAGCAGTTCTTC. V usage is TRBV6-2 or TRBV6-3 and J usage is TRBJ2-1; D is possibly TRBD1 (6 bases). Trimming pared 5 bases from V and 4 bases from J, leaving 18 bases between. The length of the CDR3 is 16 residues. Germline assignment: CDR1 MNHEY and CDR2 SVGEGT.